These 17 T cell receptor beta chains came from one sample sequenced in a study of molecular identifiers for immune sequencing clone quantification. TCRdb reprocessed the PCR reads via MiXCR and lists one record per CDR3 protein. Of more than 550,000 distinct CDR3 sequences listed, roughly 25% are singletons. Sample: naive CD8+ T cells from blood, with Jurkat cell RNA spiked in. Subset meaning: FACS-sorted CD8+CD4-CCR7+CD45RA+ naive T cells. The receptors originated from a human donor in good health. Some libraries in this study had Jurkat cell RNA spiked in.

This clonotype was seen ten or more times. In DNA form, the CDR3 reads TGTGCCAGCCGCCAAAGTGGACACTCGGCCAAAAACATTCAGTACTTC. Its translation is CASRQSGHSAKNIQYF. V gene TRBV6-1 combines with J gene TRBJ2-4, with D possibly matching TRBD1 (5 bases). This CDR3 is 16 amino acids long. The germline gives CDR1 MNHNS, CDR2 SASEGT. V was clipped by 8 bases and J by 1 base, with 18 bases between them.

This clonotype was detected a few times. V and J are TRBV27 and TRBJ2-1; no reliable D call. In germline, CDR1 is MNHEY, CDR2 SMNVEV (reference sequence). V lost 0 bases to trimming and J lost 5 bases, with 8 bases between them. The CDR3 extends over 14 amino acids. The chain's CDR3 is CASSLSEHNNEQFF. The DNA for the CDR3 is TGTGCCAGCAGTTTATCGGAGCACAACAATGAGCAGTTCTTC.

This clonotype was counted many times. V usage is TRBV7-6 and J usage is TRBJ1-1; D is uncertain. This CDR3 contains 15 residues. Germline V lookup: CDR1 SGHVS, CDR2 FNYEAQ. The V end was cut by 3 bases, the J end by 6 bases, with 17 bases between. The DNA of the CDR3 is TGTGCCAGCAGCTTGGGGTCTCTAACAAGAGCTGAAGCTTTCTTT. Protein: CASSLGSLTRAEAFF. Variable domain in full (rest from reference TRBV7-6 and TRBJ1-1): GAGVSQSPRYKVTKRGQDVALRCDPISGHVSLYWYRQALGQGPEFLTYFNYEAQQDKSGLPNDRFSAERPEGSISTLTIQRTEQRDSAMYRCASSLGSLTRAEAFFGQGTRLTVV.

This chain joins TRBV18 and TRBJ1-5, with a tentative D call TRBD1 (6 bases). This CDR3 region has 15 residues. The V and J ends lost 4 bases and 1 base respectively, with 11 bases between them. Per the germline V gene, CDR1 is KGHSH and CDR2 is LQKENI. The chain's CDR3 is CASSQGGESNQPQHF. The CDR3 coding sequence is TGTGCCAGCTCACAAGGGGGGGAAAGCAATCAGCCCCAGCATTTT.

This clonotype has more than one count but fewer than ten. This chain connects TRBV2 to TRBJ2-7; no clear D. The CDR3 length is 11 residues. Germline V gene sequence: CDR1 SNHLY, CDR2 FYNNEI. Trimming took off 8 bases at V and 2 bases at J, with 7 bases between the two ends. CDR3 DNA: TGTGCCAGCGGGTTTCCCTACGAGCAGTACTTC. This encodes CASGFPYEQYF.

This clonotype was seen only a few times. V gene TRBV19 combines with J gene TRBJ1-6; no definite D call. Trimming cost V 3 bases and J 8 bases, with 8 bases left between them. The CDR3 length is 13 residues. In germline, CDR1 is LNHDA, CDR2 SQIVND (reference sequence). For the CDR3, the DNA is TGTGCCAGTAGTATGGGTGTATATTCACCCCTCCACTTT. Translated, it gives CASSMGVYSPLHF.

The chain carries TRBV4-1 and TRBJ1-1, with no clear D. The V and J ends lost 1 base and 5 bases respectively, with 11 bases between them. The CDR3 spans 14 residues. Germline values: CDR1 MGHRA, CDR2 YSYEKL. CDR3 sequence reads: CASSQAPGGTEAFF. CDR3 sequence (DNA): TGCGCCAGCAGCCAAGCCCCGGGAGGTACTGAAGCTTTCTTT.

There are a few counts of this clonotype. The CDR3 region has the DNA TGTGCCAGCAGCCAGAACACTTACTCCTACGAGCAGTACTTC. Protein product: CASSQNTYSYEQYF. This chain connects TRBV9 to TRBJ2-7, with D hard to call. Germline loops: CDR1 SGDLS, CDR2 YYNGEE. This CDR3 is 14 amino acids long. The V end lost 4 bases, the J end lost 0 bases, and 11 bases lay between the germline ends.

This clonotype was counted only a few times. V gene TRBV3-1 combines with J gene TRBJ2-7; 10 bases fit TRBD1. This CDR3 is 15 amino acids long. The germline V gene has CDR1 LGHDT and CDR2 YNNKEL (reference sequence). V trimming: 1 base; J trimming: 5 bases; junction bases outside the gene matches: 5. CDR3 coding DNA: TGTGCCAGCAGCCAAGTAGGGACAGGGGACCACGAGCAGTACTTC. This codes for CASSQVGTGDHEQYF.

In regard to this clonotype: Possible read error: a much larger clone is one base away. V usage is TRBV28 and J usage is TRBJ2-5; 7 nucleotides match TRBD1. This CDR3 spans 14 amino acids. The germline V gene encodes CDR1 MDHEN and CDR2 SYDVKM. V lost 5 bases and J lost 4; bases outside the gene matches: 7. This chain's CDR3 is CASSPCRGLETQYF. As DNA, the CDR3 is TGTGCCAGCAGTCCATGCAGGGGGTTAGAGACCCAGTACTTC.

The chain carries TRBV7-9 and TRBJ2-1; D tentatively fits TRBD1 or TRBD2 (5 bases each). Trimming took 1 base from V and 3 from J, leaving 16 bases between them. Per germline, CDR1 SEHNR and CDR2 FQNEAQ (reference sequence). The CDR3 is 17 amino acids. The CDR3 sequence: CASSLEWQGSGYNEQFF. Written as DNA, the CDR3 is TGTGCCAGCAGCTTAGAGTGGCAGGGCAGCGGCTACAATGAGCAGTTCTTC.

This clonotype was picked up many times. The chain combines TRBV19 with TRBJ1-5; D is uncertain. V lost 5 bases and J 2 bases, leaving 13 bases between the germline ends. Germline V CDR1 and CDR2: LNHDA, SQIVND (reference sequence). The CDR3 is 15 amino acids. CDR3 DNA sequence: TGTGCCAGTAGTCCCACCCCGTATGGCAATCAGCCCCAGCATTTT. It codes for CASSPTPYGNQPQHF.

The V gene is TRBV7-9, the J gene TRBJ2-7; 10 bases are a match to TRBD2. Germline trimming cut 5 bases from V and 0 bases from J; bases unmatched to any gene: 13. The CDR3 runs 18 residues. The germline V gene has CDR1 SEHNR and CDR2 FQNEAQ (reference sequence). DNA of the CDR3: TGTGCCAGCAGCACCTCTAGGACTAGCGGAACCAGCTCCTACGAGCAGTACTTC. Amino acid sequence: CASSTSRTSGTSSYEQYF.

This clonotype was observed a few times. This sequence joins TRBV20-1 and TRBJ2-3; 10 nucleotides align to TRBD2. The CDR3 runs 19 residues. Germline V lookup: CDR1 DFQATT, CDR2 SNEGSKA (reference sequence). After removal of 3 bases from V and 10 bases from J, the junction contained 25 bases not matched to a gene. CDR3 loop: CSASELLGASGGTLAAQYF. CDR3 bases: TGCAGTGCTAGCGAACTTCTCGGGGCTAGCGGGGGAACGCTAGCTGCGCAGTATTTT.

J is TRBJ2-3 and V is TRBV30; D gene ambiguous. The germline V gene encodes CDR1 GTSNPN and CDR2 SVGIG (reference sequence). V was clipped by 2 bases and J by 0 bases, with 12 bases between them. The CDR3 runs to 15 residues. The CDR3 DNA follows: TGTGCCTGGAGTATAGGGTCTACTAGCACAGATACGCAGTATTTT. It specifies CAWSIGSTSTDTQYF.

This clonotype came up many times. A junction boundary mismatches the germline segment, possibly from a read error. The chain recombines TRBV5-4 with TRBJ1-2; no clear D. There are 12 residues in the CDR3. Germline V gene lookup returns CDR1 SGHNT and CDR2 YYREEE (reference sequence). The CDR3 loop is CASSSNGPSNVF. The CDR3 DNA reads TGTGCCAGCAGCTCCAACGGGCCTTCAAACGTTTTC.

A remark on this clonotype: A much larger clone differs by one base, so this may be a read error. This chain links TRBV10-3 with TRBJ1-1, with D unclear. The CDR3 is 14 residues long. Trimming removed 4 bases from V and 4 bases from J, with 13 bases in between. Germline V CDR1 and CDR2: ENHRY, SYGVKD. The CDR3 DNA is TGTGCCATCAGTGCTCCGGGAGCAGGCACTGAAGCTTTCTTT. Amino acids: CAISAPGAGTEAFF.